This T cell receptor beta chain was found in a study of PD-1 blockade in classical Hodgkin lymphoma. Looked up from germline, CDR1 is ENHRY and CDR2 is SYGVKD. The V end lost 7 bases, the J end lost 5 bases, and 10 bases lay between the germline ends. The length of the CDR3 is 12 residues. Whole-study findings and limits: At C4D1, TCR diversity had climbed significantly for CD4+ cells, though not for CD8+ cells. Reported baseline diversity: healthy donors highest, relapsed/refractory patients lowest. Repertoires differed for reasons still undefined, possibly disease activity or prior therapy.

The data were produced by immunoSEQ multiplex PCR, yet TCRdb's version contains in-frame clones alone and is incomplete. The sample holds 75,000 to 95,000 clones, over 80% seen once. Stated time point: cycle 4 day 1 (C4D1), after five to seven weeks of nivolumab. There was relapse after autologous stem cell transplantation in every patient, and there was variation in brentuximab vedotin exposure. Of note for this clone: The antigen is not known.

Sequencing used peripheral blood mononuclear cells (PBMCs), obtained before the fourth cycle of nivolumab. This sequence originates from a human donor with classical Hodgkin lymphoma. The rearrangement uses TRBV10-3 and TRBJ2-3; a possible D gene is TRBD1 (5 bases). CDR3 nucleotides: TGTGCCATCACCGGTCAGGGAGATACGCAGTATTTT. This codes for CAITGQGDTQYF.